This TCR beta chain was sequenced during a study of CD8+CD57+ T cells in acquired aplastic anemia. Genomic DNA, serving as template, underwent TCR beta VDJ and CDR3 profiling. TCRdb itself ran the reads through MiXCR, one entry per CDR3 protein. Among hundreds of thousands of distinct CDR3 sequences listed, 55% to 70% were seen once. Germline lookup yields CDR1 DFQATT and CDR2 SNEGSKA (reference sequence). The J segment lost 4 bases and the V segment lost 6 bases, leaving 3 bases of the junction unmatched. The CDR3 is made up of 13 amino acids. The V gene is TRBV20-1, the J gene TRBJ1-6, with 7 bases fitting TRBD1. Material: sorted CD4+, CD8+, or CD8+CD57+ T cells (not recorded which) from PBMCs. This clonotype was obtained from a human donor in good health, serving as a control. CDR3 sequence reads: CSAQDRYNSPLHF. In nucleotides, the CDR3 is TGCAGTGCCCAGGACAGGTATAATTCACCCCTCCACTTT.